This T cell receptor (beta chain) was recorded in a study of OX40 agonist ivuxolimab in advanced cancers. Sequencing used immunoSEQ multiplex PCR; TCRdb keeps in-frame clones, though not all of them. The top ten hold 0.95% to 1.3% of the sample, which has roughly 76,000 clones, approximately 80% seen once. Notes on the study in general: The investigators did not determine what antigen specificity the expanded peripheral T cells had. By week 6 at 0.1 to 3.0 mg/kg, blood CD4+ and CD8+ T cells had expanded clonally.

For this clone: Its specificity is unknown.

This receptor was obtained from an adult with an advanced solid tumor such as melanoma, head and neck, liver or kidney cancer. Sequences were derived from CD4+ or CD8+ T cells sorted from blood, sampled in a trial of the OX40 agonist ivuxolimab.

The CDR3 spells CASSPGLAEGKAKNIQYF. In DNA, the CDR3 is TGTGCCAGCAGTCCGGGACTAGCGGAGGGGAAAGCCAAAAACATTCAGTACTTC. V usage is TRBV25-1 and J usage is TRBJ2-4; 11 bases align to TRBD2. CDR3 length equals 18 residues. The germline CDR1 and CDR2 sequences are MGHDK and SYGVNS. V lost 5 bases, J lost 0 bases, and 9 bases stayed unmatched.